The next 17 T cell receptor beta chains were all read from a single sample in a study of T cell responses to AZD1222 COVID-19 vaccine. Measured with immunoSEQ multiplex PCR; TCRdb has only the in-frame clones, and not every one. The table includes some 120,000 clones, around 91% detected once. The source material was peripheral blood, sampled on day 0 of MenACWY control vaccination. These receptors were collected from an adult in good health.

V is TRBV6-2 or TRBV6-3 and J is TRBJ2-3; 9 bases align to TRBD2. The CDR3 loop spans 17 amino acids. The V gene end was trimmed by 0 bases and the J gene end by 13 bases; junction bases not matched to a gene: 17. The germline V gene has CDR1 MNHEY and CDR2 SVGEGT. As DNA, the CDR3 is TGTGCCAGCAGTTACTCAGGAAGGGGGCTAGCGGGGCGCGGCGAGTATTTT. Translation gives CASSYSGRGLAGRGEYF.

CDR3 DNA: TGTGCCAGCAGCTTGGTCGGACAGGGGATTCCTGAAGCTTTCTTT. Protein product: CASSLVGQGIPEAFF. This chain joins TRBV5-5 and TRBJ1-1; the match to TRBD1 covers 9 bases. The CDR3 has 15 amino acids. With 0 bases clipped from V and 6 bases from J, the junction kept 6 bases outside the gene matches. Germline assignment: CDR1 SGHKS and CDR2 YYEKEE (reference sequence). Full variable domain (outside the CDR3, taken from reference TRBV5-5 and TRBJ1-1): DAGVTQSPTHLIKTRGQQVTLRCSPISGHKSVSWYQQVLGQGPQFIFQYYEKEERGRGNFPDRFSARQFPNYSSELNVNALLLGDSALYLCASSLVGQGIPEAFFGQGTRLTVV.

The chain links TRBV7-7 to TRBJ2-1; tentatively, D is TRBD2 (6 bases). In germline, CDR1 is SSHAT, CDR2 FNYEAQ (reference sequence). Trimming took 5 bases from V and 5 from J, leaving 16 bases between them. The CDR3 loop spans 15 amino acids. CDR3 in DNA: TGTGCCAGCAGCCCCCGACGCGCGGGGAACAATGAGCAGTTCTTC. This sequence encodes CASSPRRAGNNEQFF.

V usage is TRBV5-5 and J usage is TRBJ2-7; 10 bases align to TRBD1. This CDR3 region has 14 residues. Germline V gene data show CDR1 as SGHKS and CDR2 as YYEKEE (reference sequence). The J segment lost 4 bases and the V segment lost 4 bases, leaving 5 bases of the junction unmatched. CDR3 nucleotide sequence: TGTGCCAGCAGCATTCCGGGACAGGGGTACGAGCAGTACGTC. Amino acid sequence: CASSIPGQGYEQYV.

This chain links TRBV28 with TRBJ2-1, with D perhaps TRBD1 or TRBD2 (6 bases each). The CDR3 totals 16 residues. The V gene lost 6 bases and the J gene lost 3 bases, with 18 bases spanning the gap. Per the germline V gene, CDR1 is MDHEN and CDR2 is SYDVKM. The CDR3 here is CASSSSGADYYNEQFF. The CDR3 bases are TGTGCCAGCAGCTCCTCGGGGGCAGACTACTACAATGAGCAGTTCTTC. Full variable domain (outside the CDR3, taken from reference TRBV28 and TRBJ2-1): DVKVTQSSRYLVKRTGEKVFLECVQDMDHENMFWYRQDPGLGLRLIYFSYDVKMKEKGDIPEGYSVSREKKERFSLILESASTNQTSMYLCASSSSGADYYNEQFFGPGTRLTVL.

The chain joins TRBV28 to TRBJ1-2; D ambiguous. This CDR3 has 15 amino acids. Trimming took off 1 base at V and 3 bases at J, with 12 bases between the two ends. Germline V gene sequence: CDR1 MDHEN, CDR2 SYDVKM. DNA for the CDR3: TGTGCCAGCAGTTTATCTGGCCCTGGGGACTATGGCTACACCTTC. Translating gives CASSLSGPGDYGYTF.

This chain uses TRBV24-1 with TRBJ1-5; D is possibly TRBD1 (5 bases). The V gene lost 4 bases and the J gene lost 5 bases, with 11 bases spanning the gap. In germline, CDR1 is KGHDR, CDR2 SFDVKD. The CDR3 has 14 amino acids. The chain's CDR3 is CATSDPTVYQPQHF. The CDR3 nucleotides are TGTGCCACCAGTGACCCGACAGTTTATCAGCCCCAGCATTTT.

V gene TRBV6-5 combines with J gene TRBJ2-1; weak D call: TRBD1 (6 bases). CDR1 is MNHEY and CDR2 is SVGAGI in the germline V gene. The CDR3 runs 16 residues. The V end was cut by 4 bases, the J end by 0 bases, with 13 bases between. CDR3 nucleotides: TGTGCCAGCAGTTTAGGGCAGGGGAGCTCCTACAATGAGCAGTTCTTC. Translation gives CASSLGQGSSYNEQFF.

V usage is TRBV18 and J usage is TRBJ1-1, with 8 bases matching TRBD1. Germline CDR1 reads KGHSH; CDR2 reads LQKENI. J lost 2 bases, V lost 5 bases, and 4 bases had no gene match. CDR3 size: 14 residues. Here the CDR3 DNA reads TGTGCCAGCTCATCCGGACAGGGCAACACTGAAGCTTTCTTT. Translated, it gives CASSSGQGNTEAFF.

The chain combines TRBV5-5 with TRBJ2-3; TRBD2 might be the D (5 bases). Germline lookup yields CDR1 SGHKS and CDR2 YYEKEE (reference sequence). The CDR3 is 18 residues long. The V gene lost 0 bases and the J gene lost 5 bases, with 22 bases spanning the gap. The CDR3 DNA reads as TGTGCCAGCAGCTTGGCTAGCCACAATAGCTTACGGGTAGATACGCAGTATTTT. Protein sequence: CASSLASHNSLRVDTQYF. Full variable domain (remainder filled in from reference TRBV5-5 and TRBJ2-3): DAGVTQSPTHLIKTRGQQVTLRCSPISGHKSVSWYQQVLGQGPQFIFQYYEKEERGRGNFPDRFSARQFPNYSSELNVNALLLGDSALYLCASSLASHNSLRVDTQYFGPGTRLTVL.

The genes are TRBV5-4 and TRBJ2-2; D may be TRBD1 or TRBD2 (5 bases each). In germline, CDR1 is SGHNT, CDR2 YYREEE (reference sequence). The CDR3 loop spans 11 amino acids. The V end lost 4 bases, the J end lost 7 bases, and 5 bases lay between the germline ends. CDR3 DNA sequence: TGTGCCAGCAGCGGGGGCGGGGAGCTGTTTTTT. It is translated as CASSGGGELFF.

The V and J genes are TRBV2 and TRBJ1-1; D is perhaps TRBD1 (6 bases). The germline V gene has CDR1 SNHLY and CDR2 FYNNEI. The CDR3 is made up of 13 amino acids. V was cut by 8 bases and J by 7 bases, with 17 bases left in between. The CDR3 DNA is TGTGCCAGCGTTTCACAGGGTCACCTTGAAGCTTTCTTT. Encoded protein: CASVSQGHLEAFF.

This clone was detected only a few times. V and J are TRBV4-1 and TRBJ1-3; 10 nucleotides agree with TRBD1. Germline V gives CDR1 MGHRA, CDR2 YSYEKL. The CDR3 covers 15 residues. The ends lost 4 bases at V and 7 bases at J; junction bases unmatched: 7. In DNA, the CDR3 is TGCGCCAGCAGCCCTGACGGGACAGGGGTGAACACCATATATTTT. Its protein product is CASSPDGTGVNTIYF.

The chain combines TRBV5-1 with TRBJ2-5; 8 bases are a match to TRBD1. V lost 0 bases and J lost 5; bases outside the gene matches: 6. Germline assignment: CDR1 SGHRS and CDR2 YFSETQ. This CDR3 comprises 15 residues. The CDR3 DNA is TGCGCCAGCAGCTTGGTGGCAGGGGGCGAGGAGACCCAGTACTTC. Its protein is CASSLVAGGEETQYF.

The CDR3 region is CASSLDIRDRVRNEQFF. The CDR3 coding sequence is TGTGCCAGCAGCTTAGATATCCGGGACAGGGTCCGAAATGAGCAGTTCTTC. This chain uses TRBV11-2 with TRBJ2-1; 9 bases are a match to TRBD1. The germline V gene has CDR1 SGHAT and CDR2 FQNNGV. Germline trimming cut 0 bases from V and 7 bases from J; bases unmatched to any gene: 10. The CDR3 is made up of 17 amino acids.

CDR3 DNA: TGCGCCAGCAGCCAAGACGGTCCGGGGTATGGCTACACCTTC. It specifies CASSQDGPGYGYTF. V and J are TRBV4-3 and TRBJ1-2; D is unclear. This CDR3 region has 14 residues. CDR1 and CDR2 (germline): LGHNA, YSLEER. Trimming left V 0 bases short and J 5 bases short, with 10 bases between.

The chain is built from TRBV29-1 and TRBJ2-7; TRBD1 matches 10 bases. Germline V gene data show CDR1 as SQVTM and CDR2 as ANQGSEA. The CDR3 is 15 amino acids. The V segment lost 5 bases and the J segment 3 bases; nucleotides outside the gene matches: 10. The CDR3 DNA reads TGCAGCGTTTCTCCGGGACAGGGGTTTGGCTACGAGCAGTACTTC. As protein: CSVSPGQGFGYEQYF.